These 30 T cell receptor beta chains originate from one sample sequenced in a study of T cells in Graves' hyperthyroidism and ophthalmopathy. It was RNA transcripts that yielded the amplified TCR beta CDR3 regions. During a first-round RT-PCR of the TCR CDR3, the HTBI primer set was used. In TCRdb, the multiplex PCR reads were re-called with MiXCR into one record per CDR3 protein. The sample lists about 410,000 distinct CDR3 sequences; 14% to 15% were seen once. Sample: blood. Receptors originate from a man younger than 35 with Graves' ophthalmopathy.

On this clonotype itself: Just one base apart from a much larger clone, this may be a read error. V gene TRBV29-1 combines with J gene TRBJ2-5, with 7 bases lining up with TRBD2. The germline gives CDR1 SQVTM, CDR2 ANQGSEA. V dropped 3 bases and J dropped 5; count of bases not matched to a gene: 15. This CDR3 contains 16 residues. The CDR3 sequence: CSVDGLAEVGWETQYF. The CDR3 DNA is TGCAGCGTTGATGGGCTAGCGGAAGTAGGATGGGAGACCCAGTACTTC. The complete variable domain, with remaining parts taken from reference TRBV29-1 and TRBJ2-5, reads SAVISQKPSRDICQRGTSLTIQCQVDSQVTMMFWYRQQPGQSLTLIATANQGSEATYESGFVIDKFPISRPNLTFSTLTVSNMSPEDSSIYLCSVDGLAEVGWETQYFGPGTRLLVL.

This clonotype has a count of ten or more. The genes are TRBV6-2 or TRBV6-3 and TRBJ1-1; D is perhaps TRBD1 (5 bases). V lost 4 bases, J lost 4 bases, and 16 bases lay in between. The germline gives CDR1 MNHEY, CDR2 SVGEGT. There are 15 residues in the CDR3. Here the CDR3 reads CASSFEGAGRTEAFF. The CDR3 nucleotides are TGTGCCAGCAGTTTCGAAGGGGCAGGTCGCACTGAAGCTTTCTTT.

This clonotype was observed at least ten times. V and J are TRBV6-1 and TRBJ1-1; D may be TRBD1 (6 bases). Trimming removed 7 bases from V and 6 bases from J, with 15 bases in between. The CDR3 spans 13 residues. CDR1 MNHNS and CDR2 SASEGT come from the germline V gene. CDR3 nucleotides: TGTGCCAGCATTAGGACAGCCGCCTCTGAAGCTTTCTTT. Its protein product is CASIRTAASEAFF.

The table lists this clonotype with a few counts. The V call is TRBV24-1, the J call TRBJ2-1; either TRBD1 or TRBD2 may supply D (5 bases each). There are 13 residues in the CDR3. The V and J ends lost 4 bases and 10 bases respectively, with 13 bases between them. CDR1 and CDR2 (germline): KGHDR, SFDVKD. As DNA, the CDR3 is TGTGCCACCAGTGACCCTCCGAGGGACGAGCAGTTCTTC. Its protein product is CATSDPPRDEQFF.

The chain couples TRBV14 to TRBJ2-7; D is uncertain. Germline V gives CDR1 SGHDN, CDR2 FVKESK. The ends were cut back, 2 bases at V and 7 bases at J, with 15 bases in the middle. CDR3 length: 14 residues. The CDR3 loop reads CASSQITRPWEQYF. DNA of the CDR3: TGTGCCAGCAGCCAAATAACCAGGCCGTGGGAGCAGTACTTC. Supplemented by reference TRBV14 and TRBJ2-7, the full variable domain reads EAGVTQFPSHSVIEKGQTVTLRCDPISGHDNLYWYRRVMGKEIKFLLHFVKESKQDESGMPNNRFLAERTGGTYSTLKVQPAELEDSGVYFCASSQITRPWEQYFGPGTRLTVT.

The CDR3 reads CASRHRDADTQYF. For the CDR3, the DNA is TGTGCCAGTCGCCACCGGGACGCAGATACGCAGTATTTT. J is TRBJ2-3 and V is TRBV19; possibly TRBD1 or TRBD2 for D (5 bases each). From germline, CDR1 is LNHDA and CDR2 SQIVND (reference sequence). V dropped 8 bases and J dropped 4 bases, with 13 bases sitting between them. There are 13 residues in the CDR3.

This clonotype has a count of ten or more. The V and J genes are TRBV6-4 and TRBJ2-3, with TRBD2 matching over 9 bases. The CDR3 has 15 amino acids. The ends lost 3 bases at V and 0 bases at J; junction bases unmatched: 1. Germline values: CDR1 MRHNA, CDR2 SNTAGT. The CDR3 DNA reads TGTGCCAGCAGTGAGCGGGGGGGCAGCACAGATACGCAGTATTTT. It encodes CASSERGGSTDTQYF.

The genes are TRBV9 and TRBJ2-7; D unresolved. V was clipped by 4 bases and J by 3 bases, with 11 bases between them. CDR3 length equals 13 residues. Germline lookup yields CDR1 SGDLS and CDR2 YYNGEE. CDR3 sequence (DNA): TGTGCCAGCAGCTTGGGGTCGTTCTACGAGCAGTACTTC. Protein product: CASSLGSFYEQYF. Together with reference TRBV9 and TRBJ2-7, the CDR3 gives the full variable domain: DSGVTQTPKHLITATGQRVTLRCSPRSGDLSVYWYQQSLDQGLQFLIQYYNGEERAKGNILERFSAQQFPDLHSELNLSSLELGDSALYFCASSLGSFYEQYFGPGTRLTVT.

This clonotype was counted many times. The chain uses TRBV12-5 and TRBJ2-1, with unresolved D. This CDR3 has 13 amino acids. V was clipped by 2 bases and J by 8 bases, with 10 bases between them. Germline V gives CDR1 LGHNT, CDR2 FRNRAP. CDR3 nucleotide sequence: TGTGCTAGTGGTTTGATCGGGTTCGATGAGCAGTTCTTC. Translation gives CASGLIGFDEQFF.

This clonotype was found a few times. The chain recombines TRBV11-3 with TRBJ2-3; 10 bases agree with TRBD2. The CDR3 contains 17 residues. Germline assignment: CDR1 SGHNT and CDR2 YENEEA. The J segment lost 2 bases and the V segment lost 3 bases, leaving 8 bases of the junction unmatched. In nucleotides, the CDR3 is TGTGCCAGCAGCTTCCCCGCCCTAGCGGGGGTCACAGATACGCAGTATTTT. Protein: CASSFPALAGVTDTQYF. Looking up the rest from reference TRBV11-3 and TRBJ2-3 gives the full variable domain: EAGVVQSPRYKIIEKKQPVAFWCNPISGHNTLYWYLQNLGQGPELLIRYENEEAVDDSQLPKDRFSAERLKGVDSTLKIQPAELGDSAVYLCASSFPALAGVTDTQYFGPGTRLTVL.

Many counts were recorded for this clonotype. The CDR3 is CASTRGSSYEQYF. In nucleotides, the CDR3 is TGTGCCAGTACGCGGGGGAGCTCCTACGAGCAGTACTTC. The V and J genes are TRBV19 and TRBJ2-7; TRBD2 matches 7 bases. The CDR3 extends over 13 amino acids. CDR1 is LNHDA and CDR2 is SQIVND in the germline V gene (reference sequence). The junction had 3 bases not matched to a gene; V was cut back by 7 bases and J by 0 bases. The variable domain in full, with the rest retrieved from reference TRBV19 and TRBJ2-7, is DGGITQSPKYLFRKEGQNVTLSCEQNLNHDAMYWYRQDPGQGLRLIYYSQIVNDFQKGDIAEGYSVSREKKESFPLTVTSAQKNPTAFYLCASTRGSSYEQYFGPGTRLTVT.

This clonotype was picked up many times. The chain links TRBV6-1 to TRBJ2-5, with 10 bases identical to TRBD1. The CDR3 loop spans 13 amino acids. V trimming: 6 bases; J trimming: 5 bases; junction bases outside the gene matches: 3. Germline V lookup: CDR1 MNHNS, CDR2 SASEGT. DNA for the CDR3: TGTGCCAGCAGGGGACAGGGGTTGGAGACCCAGTACTTC. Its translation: CASRGQGLETQYF.

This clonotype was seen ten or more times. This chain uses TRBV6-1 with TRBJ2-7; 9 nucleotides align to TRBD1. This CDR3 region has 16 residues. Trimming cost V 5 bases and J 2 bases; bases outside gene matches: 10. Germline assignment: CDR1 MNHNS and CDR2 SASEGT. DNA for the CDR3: TGTGCCAGCAGTCCTACAGGGGGCACCGTTACCTACGAGCAGTACTTC. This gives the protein CASSPTGGTVTYEQYF.

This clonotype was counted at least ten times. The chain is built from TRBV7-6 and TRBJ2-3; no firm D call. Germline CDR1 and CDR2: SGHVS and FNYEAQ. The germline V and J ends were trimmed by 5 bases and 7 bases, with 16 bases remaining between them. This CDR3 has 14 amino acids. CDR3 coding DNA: TGTGCCAGCAGCCCTCCTGGGGATTTTCATACGCAGTATTTT. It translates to CASSPPGDFHTQYF.

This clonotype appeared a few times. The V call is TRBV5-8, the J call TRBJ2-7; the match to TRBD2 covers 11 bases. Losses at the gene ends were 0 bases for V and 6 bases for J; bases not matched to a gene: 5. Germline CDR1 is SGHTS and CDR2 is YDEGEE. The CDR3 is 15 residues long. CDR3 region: CASSLATSGSGEQYF. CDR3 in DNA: TGTGCCAGCAGCTTGGCCACTAGCGGGAGTGGCGAGCAGTACTTC.

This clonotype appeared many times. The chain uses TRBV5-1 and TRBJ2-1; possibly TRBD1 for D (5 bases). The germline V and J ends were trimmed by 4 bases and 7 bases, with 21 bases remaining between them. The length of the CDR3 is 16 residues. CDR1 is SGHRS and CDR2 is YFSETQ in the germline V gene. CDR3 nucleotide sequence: TGCGCCAGCAGCCTAGGGGCCCAAACCCAAGGGAATGAGCAGTTCTTC. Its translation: CASSLGAQTQGNEQFF.

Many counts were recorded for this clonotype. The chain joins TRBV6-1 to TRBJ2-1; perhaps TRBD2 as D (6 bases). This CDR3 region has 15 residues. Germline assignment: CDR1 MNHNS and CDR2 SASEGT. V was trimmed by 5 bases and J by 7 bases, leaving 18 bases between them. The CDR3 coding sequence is TGTGCCAGCAGTTACGTGGGGGGATCGTCGAATGAGCAGTTCTTC. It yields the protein CASSYVGGSSNEQFF.

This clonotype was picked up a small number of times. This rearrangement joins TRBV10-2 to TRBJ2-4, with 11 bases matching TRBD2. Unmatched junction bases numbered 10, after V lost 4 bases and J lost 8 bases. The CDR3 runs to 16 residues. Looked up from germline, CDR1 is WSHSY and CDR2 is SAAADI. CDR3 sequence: CASSGLAGGPRDIQYF. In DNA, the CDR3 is TGCGCCAGCAGTGGATTAGCGGGAGGGCCGAGGGACATTCAGTACTTC.

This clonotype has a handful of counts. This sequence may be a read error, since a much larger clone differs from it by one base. The CDR3 DNA sequence: TGTGCCAGCTCACAATTGGACGGAACCTACAAGCAGTACTTC. Residues: CASSQLDGTYKQYF. The V and J genes are TRBV18 and TRBJ2-7; D is unclear. The CDR3 length is 14 residues. From germline, CDR1 is KGHSH and CDR2 LQKENI.

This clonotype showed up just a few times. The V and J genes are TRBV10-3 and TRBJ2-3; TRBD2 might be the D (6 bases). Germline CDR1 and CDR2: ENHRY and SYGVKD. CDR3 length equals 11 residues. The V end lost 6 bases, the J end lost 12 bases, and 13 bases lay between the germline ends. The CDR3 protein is CAISGGEPQYF. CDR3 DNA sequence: TGTGCCATCAGCGGCGGGGAGCCACAGTATTTT.

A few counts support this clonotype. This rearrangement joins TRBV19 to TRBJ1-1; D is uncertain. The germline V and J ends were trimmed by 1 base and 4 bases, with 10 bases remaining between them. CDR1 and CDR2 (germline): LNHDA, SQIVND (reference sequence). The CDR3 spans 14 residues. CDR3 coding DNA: TGTGCCAGTAGTATAGGCCCAAAGGGCACTGAAGCTTTCTTT. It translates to CASSIGPKGTEAFF.

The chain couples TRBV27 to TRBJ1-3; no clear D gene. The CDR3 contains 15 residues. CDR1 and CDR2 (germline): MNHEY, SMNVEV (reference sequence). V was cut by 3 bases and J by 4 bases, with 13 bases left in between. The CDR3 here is CASSLVHSGGNTIYF. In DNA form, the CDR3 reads TGTGCCAGCAGTTTGGTCCACTCGGGAGGAAACACCATATATTTT.

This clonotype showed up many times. The CDR3 sequence is CAISGALGGRVGTGELFF. CDR3 DNA sequence: TGTGCCATCAGTGGAGCCCTTGGCGGGAGAGTCGGTACCGGGGAGCTGTTTTTT. V usage is TRBV10-3 and J usage is TRBJ2-2; TRBD2 matches at 7 bases. CDR1 is ENHRY, CDR2 SYGVKD, per germline. This CDR3 is 18 amino acids long. V trimming: 4 bases; J trimming: 5 bases; junction bases outside the gene matches: 16.

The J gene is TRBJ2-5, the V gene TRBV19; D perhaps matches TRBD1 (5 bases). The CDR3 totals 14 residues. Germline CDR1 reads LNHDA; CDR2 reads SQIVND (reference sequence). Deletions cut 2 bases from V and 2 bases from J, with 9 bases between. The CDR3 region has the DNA TGTGCCAGTAGTATATCCAGGGATCAAGAGACCCAGTACTTC. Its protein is CASSISRDQETQYF.

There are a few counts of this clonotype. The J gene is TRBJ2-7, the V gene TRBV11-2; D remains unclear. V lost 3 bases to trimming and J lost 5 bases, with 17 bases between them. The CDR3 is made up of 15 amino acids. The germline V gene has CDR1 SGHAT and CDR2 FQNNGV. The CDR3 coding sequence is TGTGCCAGCAGCTTTACGGTAGGATCGCATAACGAGCAGTACTTC. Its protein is CASSFTVGSHNEQYF.

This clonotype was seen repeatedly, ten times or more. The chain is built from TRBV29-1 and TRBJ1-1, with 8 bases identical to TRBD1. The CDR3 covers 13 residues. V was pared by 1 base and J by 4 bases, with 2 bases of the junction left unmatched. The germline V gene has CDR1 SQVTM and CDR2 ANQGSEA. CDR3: CSVEGQGATEAFF. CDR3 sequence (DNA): TGCAGCGTTGAAGGTCAGGGGGCCACTGAAGCTTTCTTT.

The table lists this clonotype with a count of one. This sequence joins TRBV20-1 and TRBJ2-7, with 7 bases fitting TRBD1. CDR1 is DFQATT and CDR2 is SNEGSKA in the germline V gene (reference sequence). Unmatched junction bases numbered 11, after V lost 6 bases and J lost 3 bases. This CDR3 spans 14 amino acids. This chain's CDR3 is CSAVNTNRGYEQYF. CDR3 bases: TGCAGTGCCGTAAACACCAACAGGGGCTACGAGCAGTACTTC.

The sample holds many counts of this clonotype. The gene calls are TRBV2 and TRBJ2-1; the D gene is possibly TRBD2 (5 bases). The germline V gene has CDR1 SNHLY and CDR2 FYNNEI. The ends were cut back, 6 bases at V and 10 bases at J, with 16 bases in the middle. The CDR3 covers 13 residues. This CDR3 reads CASSPGLAQEQFF. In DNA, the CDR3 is TGTGCCAGCAGCCCTGGACTTGCCCAGGAGCAGTTCTTC.

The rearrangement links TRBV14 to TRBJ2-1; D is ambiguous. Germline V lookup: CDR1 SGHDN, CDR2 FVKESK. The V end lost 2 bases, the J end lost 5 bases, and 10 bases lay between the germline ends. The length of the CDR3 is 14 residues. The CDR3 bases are TGTGCCAGCAGCCAAAGTCTGGCCGACAATGAGCAGTTCTTC. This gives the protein CASSQSLADNEQFF.

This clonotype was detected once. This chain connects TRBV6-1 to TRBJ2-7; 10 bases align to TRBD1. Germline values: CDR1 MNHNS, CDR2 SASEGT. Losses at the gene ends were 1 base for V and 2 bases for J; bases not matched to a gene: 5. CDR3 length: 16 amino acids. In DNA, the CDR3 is TGTGCCAGCAGTGAAGAGGGCGGGACAGGGGCCTACGAGCAGTACTTC. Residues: CASSEEGGTGAYEQYF.